This T cell receptor beta chain was sequenced during a study of circulating tumor DNA in untreated peripheral T-cell lymphoma. Notes on the study in general: Baseline tissues yielded about 89% and baseline serum 65% to 75% tumor-specific clonotype detection.

About this clone: Its specificity is not known.

Clones were sequenced by immunoSEQ multiplex PCR, and TCRdb holds only the in-frame ones, with some missing. Seen here are about 7,200 clones, roughly 80% observed once, and the top ten hold approximately 30%. Germline V gives CDR1 LNHNV, CDR2 YYDKDF (reference sequence). The length of the CDR3 is 14 residues. V gave up 7 bases and J gave up 5 bases; unmatched junction bases: 9. The receptor was isolated from a human donor with peripheral T-cell lymphoma. J is TRBJ2-5 and V is TRBV15; TRBD2 matches 8 bases. The sample was tumor tissue. The CDR3 DNA follows: TGTGCCACCAAGGTAGCGGGGTCTCGGGAGACCCAGTACTTC. As protein: CATKVAGSRETQYF.